The 10 T cell receptor beta chains below come from one sample, sequenced in a study of PD-L1 blockade in urothelial cancer. Documented time point: peripheral blood 6 weeks after treatment start. Profiled with immunoSEQ multiplex PCR; TCRdb holds only in-frame clones, not every one. The sample holds around 110,000 clones, less than 95% seen once. The sample in question was PBMCs, obtained around atezolizumab (anti-PD-L1) treatment. Receptors were obtained from a man aged 55 to 70 with urothelial cancer.

The chain joins TRBV2 to TRBJ2-1; 12 nucleotides match TRBD1. The J segment lost 7 bases and the V segment lost 0 bases, leaving 4 bases of the junction unmatched. Germline V gene lookup returns CDR1 SNHLY and CDR2 FYNNEI. The CDR3 consists of 16 residues. The CDR3 region is CASSEAGTGGRNEQFF. The CDR3 region has the DNA TGTGCCAGCAGTGAAGCCGGGACAGGGGGCAGGAATGAGCAGTTCTTC. Supplemented by reference TRBV2 and TRBJ2-1, the full variable domain reads EPEVTQTPSHQVTQMGQEVILRCVPISNHLYFYWYRQILGQKVEFLVSFYNNEISEKSEIFDDQFSVERPDGSNFTLKIRSTKLEDSAMYFCASSEAGTGGRNEQFFGPGTRLTVL.

The chain combines TRBV5-1 with TRBJ1-3; no clear D. CDR1 is SGHRS and CDR2 is YFSETQ in the germline V gene. CDR3 length equals 14 residues. The V end lost 4 bases, the J end lost 3 bases, and 11 bases lay between the germline ends. The CDR3 region is CASSPNNNGNTIYF. CDR3 sequence (DNA): TGCGCCAGCAGCCCGAACAACAATGGAAACACCATATATTTT.

The J gene is TRBJ1-1, the V gene TRBV5-1; 9 nucleotides align to TRBD1. Per the germline V gene, CDR1 is SGHRS and CDR2 is YFSETQ. The CDR3 extends over 14 amino acids. V was pared by 4 bases and J by 0 bases, with 1 base of the junction left unmatched. CDR3: CASSGTGLNTEAFF. CDR3 DNA: TGCGCCAGCAGCGGGACAGGGTTGAACACTGAAGCTTTCTTT.

The rearrangement uses TRBV7-9 and TRBJ2-4, with 10 bases aligning to TRBD1. With V trimmed by 4 bases and J by 7 bases, 4 bases remained unmatched. This CDR3 has 14 residues. Looked up from germline, CDR1 is SEHNR and CDR2 is FQNEAQ (reference sequence). CDR3 nucleotide sequence: TGTGCCAGCAGCTGGGGACAGGGGTGGAACATTCAGTACTTC. It is translated as CASSWGQGWNIQYF.

The sample holds a few counts of this clone. The chain employs TRBV30 and TRBJ1-2; 8 nucleotides line up with TRBD1. Germline CDR1 and CDR2: GTSNPN and SVGIG (reference sequence). The CDR3 length is 12 residues. V was clipped by 5 bases and J by 8 bases; unmatched bases: 7. CDR3 residues: CAWRQGAGGYTF. The CDR3 region has the DNA TGTGCCTGGCGGCAGGGGGCTGGCGGCTACACCTTC. The full variable domain, rest sourced from reference TRBV30 and TRBJ1-2, is SQTIHQWPATLVQPVGSPLSLECTVEGTSNPNLYWYRQAAGRGLQLLFYSVGIGQISSEVPQNLSASRPQDRQFILSSKKLLLSDSGFYLCAWRQGAGGYTFGSGTRLTVV.

This clone has a single count. This rearrangement joins TRBV19 to TRBJ2-1; 15 bases align to TRBD2. There are 21 residues in the CDR3. CDR1 is LNHDA and CDR2 is SQIVND in the germline V gene (reference sequence). With 5 bases clipped from V and 0 bases from J, the junction kept 14 bases outside the gene matches. Here the CDR3 DNA reads TGTGCCAGTAGTCCCTCCCGGACTAGCGGGAGGGCCACGAGCTCCTACAATGAGCAGTTCTTC. This gives the protein CASSPSRTSGRATSSYNEQFF.

J is TRBJ2-3 and V is TRBV7-2; tentative D call: TRBD1 (5 bases). V gave up 5 bases and J gave up 4 bases, with 13 bases separating them. In germline, CDR1 is SGHTA, CDR2 FQGNSA. The CDR3 loop spans 14 amino acids. This chain's CDR3 is CASSQGWGSDTQYF. The CDR3 DNA is TGTGCCAGCAGCCAAGGGTGGGGCTCAGATACGCAGTATTTT.

J is TRBJ2-5 and V is TRBV5-6, with 7 bases fitting TRBD1. CDR1 and CDR2 from the germline V gene are SGHDT and YYEEEE. The CDR3 runs to 13 residues. The trim removed 4 bases at V and 3 bases at J, leaving 3 bases unmatched. Written as DNA, the CDR3 is TGTGCCAGCAGCCCCGGGACAGAAGAGACCCAGTACTTC. It translates to CASSPGTEETQYF.

The V gene is TRBV18, the J gene TRBJ1-2; 7 positions agree with TRBD1. CDR3 length equals 13 residues. V dropped 8 bases and J dropped 2; count of bases not matched to a gene: 5. Germline V gene sequence: CDR1 KGHSH, CDR2 LQKENI. CDR3 region: CASAEDRNYGYTF. Written as DNA, the CDR3 is TGTGCCAGCGCTGAGGACAGGAACTATGGCTACACCTTC.

V usage is TRBV5-1 and J usage is TRBJ2-5; 8 bases line up with TRBD1. The germline CDR1 and CDR2 sequences are SGHRS and YFSETQ. This CDR3 has 15 amino acids. With V trimmed by 5 bases and J by 2 bases, 8 bases remained unmatched. CDR3 DNA: TGCGCCAGCAGTCAGACAGGGGCCATTCAAGAGACCCAGTACTTC. Translation: CASSQTGAIQETQYF.